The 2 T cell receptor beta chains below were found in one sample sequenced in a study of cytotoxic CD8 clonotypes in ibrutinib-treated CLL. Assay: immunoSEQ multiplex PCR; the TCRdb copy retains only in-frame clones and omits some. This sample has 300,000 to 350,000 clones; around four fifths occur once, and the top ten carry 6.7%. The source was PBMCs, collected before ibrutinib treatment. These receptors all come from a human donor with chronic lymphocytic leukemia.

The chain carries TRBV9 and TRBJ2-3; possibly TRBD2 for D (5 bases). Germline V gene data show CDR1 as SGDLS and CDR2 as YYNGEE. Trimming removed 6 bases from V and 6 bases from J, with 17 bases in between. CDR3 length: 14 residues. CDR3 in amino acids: CASKDSRGGDTQYF. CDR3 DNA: TGTGCCAGCAAAGACTCAAGAGGAGGTGATACGCAGTATTTT.

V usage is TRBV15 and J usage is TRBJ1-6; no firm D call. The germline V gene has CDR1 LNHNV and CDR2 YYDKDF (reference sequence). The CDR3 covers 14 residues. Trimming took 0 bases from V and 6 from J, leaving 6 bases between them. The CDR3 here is CATSREPFNSPLHF. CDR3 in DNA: TGTGCCACCAGCAGAGAACCCTTTAATTCACCCCTCCACTTT.